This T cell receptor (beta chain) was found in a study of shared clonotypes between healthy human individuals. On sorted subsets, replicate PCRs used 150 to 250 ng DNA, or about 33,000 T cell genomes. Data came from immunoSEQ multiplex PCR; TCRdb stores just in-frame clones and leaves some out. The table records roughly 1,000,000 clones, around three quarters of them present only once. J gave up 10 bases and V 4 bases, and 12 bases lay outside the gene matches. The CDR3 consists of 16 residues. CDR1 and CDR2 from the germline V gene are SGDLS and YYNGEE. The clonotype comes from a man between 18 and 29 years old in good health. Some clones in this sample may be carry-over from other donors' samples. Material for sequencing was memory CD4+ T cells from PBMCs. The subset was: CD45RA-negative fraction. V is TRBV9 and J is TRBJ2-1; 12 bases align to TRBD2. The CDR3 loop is CASSPSGLAGSGEQFF. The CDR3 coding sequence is TGTGCCAGCAGCCCTAGTGGACTAGCGGGATCCGGAGAGCAGTTCTTC.